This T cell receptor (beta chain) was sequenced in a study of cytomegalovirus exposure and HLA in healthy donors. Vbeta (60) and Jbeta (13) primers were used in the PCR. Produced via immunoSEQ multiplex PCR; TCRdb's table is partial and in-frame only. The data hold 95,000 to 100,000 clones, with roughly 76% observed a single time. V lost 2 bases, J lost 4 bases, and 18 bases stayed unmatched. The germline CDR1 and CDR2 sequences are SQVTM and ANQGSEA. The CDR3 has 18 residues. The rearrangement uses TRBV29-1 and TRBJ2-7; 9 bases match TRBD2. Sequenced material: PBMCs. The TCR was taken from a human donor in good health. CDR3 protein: CSVELASGKRIDLYEQYF. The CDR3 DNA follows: TGCAGCGTTGAATTGGCTAGCGGGAAGAGAATCGACTTATACGAGCAGTACTTC.